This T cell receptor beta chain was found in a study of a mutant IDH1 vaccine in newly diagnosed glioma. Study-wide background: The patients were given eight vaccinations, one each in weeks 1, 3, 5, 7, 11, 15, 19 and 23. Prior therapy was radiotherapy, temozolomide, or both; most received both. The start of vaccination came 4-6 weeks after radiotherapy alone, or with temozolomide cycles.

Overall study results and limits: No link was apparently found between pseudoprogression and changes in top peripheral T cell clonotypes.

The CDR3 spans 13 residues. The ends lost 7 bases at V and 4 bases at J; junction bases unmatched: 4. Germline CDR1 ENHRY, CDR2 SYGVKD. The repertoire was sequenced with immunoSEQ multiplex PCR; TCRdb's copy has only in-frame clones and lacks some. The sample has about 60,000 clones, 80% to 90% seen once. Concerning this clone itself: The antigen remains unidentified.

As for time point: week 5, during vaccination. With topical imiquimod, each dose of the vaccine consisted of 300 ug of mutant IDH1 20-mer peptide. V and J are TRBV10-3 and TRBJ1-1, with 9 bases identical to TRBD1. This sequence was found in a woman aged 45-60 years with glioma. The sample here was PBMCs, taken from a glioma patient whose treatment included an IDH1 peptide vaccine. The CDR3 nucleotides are TGTGCCATCACTACAGGGGGCACCACTGAAGCTTTCTTT. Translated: CAITTGGTTEAFF.